This is a list of T cell receptor beta chains from one sample in a study of T cells after yellow fever vaccination. TCRdb re-derived calls from the 5' RACE reads in MiXCR, one entry per CDR3 protein. The table shows some 350,000 distinct CDR3 sequences, with almost 4% occurring only once. The sample was PBMCs, taken 5 days after the yellow fever booster vaccination. The receptors come from a man aged 18 to 29 who received the YFV17D yellow fever vaccine. CDR3s include the opening cysteine and the closing phenylalanine or tryptophan. A D gene is named only where the DNA matches it firmly. Clone size appears in some rows only: once, few, many, or a class for an expanded clone.

J | size | V | D | DNA | CDR3
TRBJ2-5 | many | TRBV12-3/TRBV12-4 | - | TGTGCCAGCGCAGAAAAAGAGACCCAGTACTTC | CASAEKETQYF
TRBJ2-1 | many | TRBV6-5 | TRBD2 | TGTGCCAGCAGTTACTCTATAACTAGCGGGGGTGATGAGCAGTTCTTC | CASSYSITSGGDEQFF
TRBJ1-6 | few | TRBV4-1 | TRBD1 | TGCGCCAGCAGCCATCGGCGGGCGACAGGGGGCAACTCTAATTCACCCCTCCACTTT | CASSHRRATGGNSNSPLHF
TRBJ2-2 | many | TRBV12-3/TRBV12-4 | TRBD1 | TGTGCCAGCAGTTTCGTAGGGGGCGCCGGGGAGCTGTTTTTT | CASSFVGGAGELFF
TRBJ1-2 | many | TRBV5-1 | - | TGCGCCAGCAGCTCCGCGGGGGGCCCTGGTGGCTACACCTTC | CASSSAGGPGGYTF
TRBJ2-3 | - | TRBV4-1 | - | TGCGCCAGCAGCCAAGAAGCGAGCGGGCGGGGCCCCTTGGATACGCAGTATTTT | CASSQEASGRGPLDTQYF
TRBJ1-2 | - | TRBV7-2 | - | TGTGCCAGCAGCCCGACCTGGACGGACCTCTATGGCTACACCTTC | CASSPTWTDLYGYTF
TRBJ2-7 | many | TRBV20-1 | - | TGCAGTGCTTCCCCCGCCATCCTGACCTACGAGCAGTACTTC | CSASPAILTYEQYF
TRBJ1-6 | few | TRBV6-5 | TRBD1 | TGTGCCAGCAGTTCCGTACAGGGGGCTGGTTCACCCCTCCACTTT | CASSSVQGAGSPLHF
TRBJ2-2 | few | TRBV7-6 | - | TGTGCCAGCAGCTCCACCGATGTTACCGGGGAGCTGTTTTTT | CASSSTDVTGELFF
TRBJ2-3 | few | TRBV7-2 | TRBD2 | TGTGCCAGCAGTTCTCCGACTAGCGGGGGGGCAGATACGCAGTATTTT | CASSSPTSGGADTQYF
TRBJ1-5 | few | TRBV2 | - | TGTGCCAGCAGTTGGACAGAGGGTCAGCCCCAGCATTTT | CASSWTEGQPQHF
TRBJ1-5 | many | TRBV12-3/TRBV12-4 | TRBD1 | TGTGCCAGCAGTTTTCAGGGGGCGAGCAATCAGCCCCAGCATTTT | CASSFQGASNQPQHF
TRBJ2-1 | - | TRBV4-1 | - | TGCGCCAGCAGCCAAGAGGCGGTTTGGGGGCAGGAGCAGTTCTTC | CASSQEAVWGQEQFF
TRBJ1-5 | many | TRBV6-2/TRBV6-3 | - | TGTGCCAGCAGTACAAACTACCGGGACTCACGGGGGAGCAATCAGCCCCAGCATTTT | CASSTNYRDSRGSNQPQHF
TRBJ1-2 | many | TRBV7-9 | TRBD1 | TGTGCCAGCAGCCCACCCCAGGGGGTCTACTATGGCTACACCTTC | CASSPPQGVYYGYTF
TRBJ1-2 | many | TRBV14 | - | TGTGCCAGCAGCCAAGGGGTCAGGGGATACTATGGCTACACCTTC | CASSQGVRGYYGYTF
TRBJ2-7 | many | TRBV12-3/TRBV12-4 | TRBD1 | TGTGCCAGCAGTTTATCACAGGGGGCCTACGAGCAGTACTTC | CASSLSQGAYEQYF
TRBJ2-7 | few | TRBV5-1 | TRBD1 | TGCGCCAGCAGCCCTGAACCGGGACAGGGGTCCTCCTACGAGCAGTACTTC | CASSPEPGQGSSYEQYF
TRBJ1-2 | - | TRBV7-2 | TRBD1 | TGTGCCAGCAGCAGAACCGGGACAGGGTGGGCCTATGGCTACACCTTC | CASSRTGTGWAYGYTF
TRBJ1-1 | many | TRBV5-1 | TRBD1 | TGCGCCAGCAGCCAGTTGACAGGGGGCTCATCGAACACTGAAGCTTTCTTT | CASSQLTGGSSNTEAFF
TRBJ1-5 | many | TRBV6-5 | TRBD1 | TGTGCCAGCAGTTACGGCCAGGGGGGTAATCAGCCCCAGCATTTT | CASSYGQGGNQPQHF
TRBJ1-2 | few | TRBV10-3 | TRBD1 | TGTGCCGCGGCCGGGACAGCGAAGGATGGCTACACCTTC | CAAAGTAKDGYTF
TRBJ1-2 | few | TRBV5-1 | - | TGCGCCAGCAGTCAGGAGGACCTCCCTGTCGGCACCTTC | CASSQEDLPVGTF
TRBJ2-1 | many | TRBV15 | - | TGTGCCACCAGCAGAGATGTTGGGGTCTACAATGAGCAGTTCTTC | CATSRDVGVYNEQFF
TRBJ2-5 | - | TRBV5-1 | TRBD2 | TGCGCCAGCAGCGACGGGGGCCTAGCGGGGGGAGAGACCCAGTACTTC | CASSDGGLAGGETQYF
TRBJ2-2 | few | TRBV14 | TRBD2 | TGTGCCAGCAAGGGACTAGCGGAAACCGGGGAGCTGTTTTTT | CASKGLAETGELFF
TRBJ1-3 | - | TRBV5-1 | - | TGCGCCAGCAGCTTGGCCGGCAGGGGCTCAGCTGGAAACACCATATATTTT | CASSLAGRGSAGNTIYF
TRBJ1-4 | many | TRBV5-1 | - | TGCGCCAGCAGCTCGGACATAACTAATGAAAAACTGTTTTTT | CASSSDITNEKLFF
TRBJ1-4 | few | TRBV2 | TRBD1 | TGTGCCAGCAATATTCCGGGACAGGGGAATGAAAAACTGTTTTTT | CASNIPGQGNEKLFF
TRBJ1-5 | few | TRBV18 | - | TGTGCCAGCTCCCTGGGGACCCGAGGAGGCAATCAGCCCCAGCATTTT | CASSLGTRGGNQPQHF